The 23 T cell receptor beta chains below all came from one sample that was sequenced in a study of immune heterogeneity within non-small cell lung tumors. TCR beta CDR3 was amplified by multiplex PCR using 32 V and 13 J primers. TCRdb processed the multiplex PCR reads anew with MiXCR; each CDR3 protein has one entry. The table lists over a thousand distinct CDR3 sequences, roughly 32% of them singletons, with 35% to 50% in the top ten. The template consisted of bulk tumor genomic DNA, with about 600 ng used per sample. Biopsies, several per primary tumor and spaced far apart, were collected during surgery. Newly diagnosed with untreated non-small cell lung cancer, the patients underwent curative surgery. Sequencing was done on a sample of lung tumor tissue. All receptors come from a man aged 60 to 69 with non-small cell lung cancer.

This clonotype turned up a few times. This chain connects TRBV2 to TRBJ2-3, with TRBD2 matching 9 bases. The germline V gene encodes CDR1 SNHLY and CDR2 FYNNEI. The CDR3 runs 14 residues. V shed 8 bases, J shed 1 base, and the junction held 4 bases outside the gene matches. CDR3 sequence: CASARLAGTDTQYF. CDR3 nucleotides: TGTGCCAGCGCGCGACTAGCGGGCACAGATACGCAGTATTTT.

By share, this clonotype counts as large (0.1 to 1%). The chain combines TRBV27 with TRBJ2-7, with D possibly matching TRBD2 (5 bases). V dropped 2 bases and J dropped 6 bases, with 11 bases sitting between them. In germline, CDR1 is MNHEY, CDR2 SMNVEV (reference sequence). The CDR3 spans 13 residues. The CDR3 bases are TGTGCCAGCAGTTTACAGCCCGGAGGCGAGCAGTACTTC. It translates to CASSLQPGGEQYF.

This CDR3 reads CASIAPLTGKNYGYTF. CDR3 sequence (DNA): TGTGCCAGCATCGCCCCTTTGACAGGGAAGAACTATGGCTACACCTTC. J is TRBJ1-2 and V is TRBV9; 7 bases agree with TRBD1. In germline, CDR1 is SGDLS, CDR2 YYNGEE. V trimming: 6 bases; J trimming: 2 bases; junction bases outside the gene matches: 13. This CDR3 has 16 residues.

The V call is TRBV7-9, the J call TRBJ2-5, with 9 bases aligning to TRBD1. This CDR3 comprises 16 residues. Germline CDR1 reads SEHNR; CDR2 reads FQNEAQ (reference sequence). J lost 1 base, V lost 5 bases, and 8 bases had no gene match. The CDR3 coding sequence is TGTGCCAGCAGCAAAACCCGGACAGGGGCCCAAGAGACCCAGTACTTC. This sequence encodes CASSKTRTGAQETQYF. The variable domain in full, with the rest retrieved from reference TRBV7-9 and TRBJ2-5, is DTGVSQNPRHKITKRGQNVTFRCDPISEHNRLYWYRQTLGQGPEFLTYFQNEAQLEKSRLLSDRFSAERPKGSFSTLEIQRTEQGDSAMYLCASSKTRTGAQETQYFGPGTRLLVL.

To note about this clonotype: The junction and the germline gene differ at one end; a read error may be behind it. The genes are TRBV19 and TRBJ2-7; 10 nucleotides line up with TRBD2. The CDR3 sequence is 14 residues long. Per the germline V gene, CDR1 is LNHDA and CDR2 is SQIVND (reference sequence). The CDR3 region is CARSIASGSDEQYF. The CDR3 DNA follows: TGTGCCCGTAGTATAGCTAGCGGGAGTGACGAGCAGTACTTC.

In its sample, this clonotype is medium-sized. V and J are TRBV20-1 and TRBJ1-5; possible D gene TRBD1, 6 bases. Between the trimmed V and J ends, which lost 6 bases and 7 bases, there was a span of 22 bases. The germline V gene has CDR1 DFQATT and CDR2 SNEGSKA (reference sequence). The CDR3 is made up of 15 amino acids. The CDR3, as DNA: TGCAGTGCCGCCGAACAGGGATTGGTACGGCAGCCCCAGCATTTT. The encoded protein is CSAAEQGLVRQPQHF.

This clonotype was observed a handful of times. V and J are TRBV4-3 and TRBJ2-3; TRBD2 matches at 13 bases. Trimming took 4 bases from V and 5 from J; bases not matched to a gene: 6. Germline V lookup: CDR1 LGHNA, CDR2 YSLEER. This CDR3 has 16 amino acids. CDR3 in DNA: TGCGCCAGCAGCCTCGGACTAGCGGGAGTGGGAGATACGCAGTATTTT. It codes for CASSLGLAGVGDTQYF.

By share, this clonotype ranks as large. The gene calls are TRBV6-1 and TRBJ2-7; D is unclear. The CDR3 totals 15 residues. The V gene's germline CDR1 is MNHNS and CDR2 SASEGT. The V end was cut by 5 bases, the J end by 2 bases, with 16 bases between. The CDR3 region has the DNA TGTGCCAGCAGTTCCGAAGGGCTAGTGGCCTACGAGCAGTACTTC. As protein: CASSSEGLVAYEQYF.

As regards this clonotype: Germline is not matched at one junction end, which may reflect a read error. In nucleotides, the CDR3 is TGTGCCGGCGGACAGGGGGCCACCGGGGAGCTGCTTTTT. It specifies CAGGQGATGELLF. J is TRBJ2-2 and V is TRBV2; 11 bases are shared with TRBD1. Germline CDR1 reads SNHLY; CDR2 reads FYNNEI. CDR3 length: 13 amino acids. The whole variable domain, remainder taken from reference TRBV2 and TRBJ2-2, is EPEVTQTPSHQVTQMGQEVILRCVPISNHLYFYWYRQILGQKVEFLVSFYNNEISEKSEIFDDQFSVERPDGSNFTLKIRSTKLEDSAMYFCAGGQGATGELLFGEGSRLTVL.

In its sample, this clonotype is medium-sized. The CDR3 coding sequence is TGCGCCAGCAGCTTGAGGACTAGCGGGAGCGGGGAGCTGTTTTTT. Its protein product is CASSLRTSGSGELFF. J is TRBJ2-2 and V is TRBV5-1, with TRBD2 matching over 13 bases. V was clipped by 1 base and J by 7 bases; unmatched bases: 1. CDR1 is SGHRS and CDR2 is YFSETQ in the germline V gene. The CDR3 consists of 15 residues.

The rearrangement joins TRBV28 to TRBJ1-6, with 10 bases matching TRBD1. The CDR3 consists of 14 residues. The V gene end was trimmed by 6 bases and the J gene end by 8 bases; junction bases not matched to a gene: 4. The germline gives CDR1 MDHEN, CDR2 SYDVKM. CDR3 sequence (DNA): TGTGCCAGCAGGGGGACAGGGGTGGATTCACCCCTCCACTTT. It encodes CASRGTGVDSPLHF.

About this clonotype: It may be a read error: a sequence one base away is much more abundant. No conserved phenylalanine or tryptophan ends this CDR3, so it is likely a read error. This CDR3 is CASSPSSYEQYL. The CDR3 DNA reads as TGTGCCAGCAGTCCGTCTTCCTACGAGCAGTACCTC. The chain employs TRBV27 and TRBJ2-7; the D is unclear. Germline V gene sequence: CDR1 MNHEY, CDR2 SMNVEV (reference sequence). This CDR3 contains 12 residues. V was clipped by 5 bases and J by 1 base, with 6 bases between them.

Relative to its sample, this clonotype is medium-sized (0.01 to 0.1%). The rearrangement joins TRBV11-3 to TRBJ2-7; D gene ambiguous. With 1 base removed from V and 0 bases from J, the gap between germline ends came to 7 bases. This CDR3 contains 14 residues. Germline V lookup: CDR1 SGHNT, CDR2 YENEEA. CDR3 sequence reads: CASSLGPSSYEQYF. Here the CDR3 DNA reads TGTGCCAGCAGCTTAGGGCCGAGCTCCTACGAGCAGTACTTC.

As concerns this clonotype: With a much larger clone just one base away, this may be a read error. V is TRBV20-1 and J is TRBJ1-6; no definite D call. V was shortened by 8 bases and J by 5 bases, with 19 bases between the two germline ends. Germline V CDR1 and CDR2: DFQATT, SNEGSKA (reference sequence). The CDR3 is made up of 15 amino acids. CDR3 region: CSTTPRTDNNSPLHF. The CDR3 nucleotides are TGCAGTACCACCCCCCGGACTGATAATAATTCACCCCTCCACTTT.

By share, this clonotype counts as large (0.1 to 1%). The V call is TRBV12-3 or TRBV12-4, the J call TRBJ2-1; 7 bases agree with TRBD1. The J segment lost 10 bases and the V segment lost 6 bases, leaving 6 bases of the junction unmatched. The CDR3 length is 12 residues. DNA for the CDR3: TGTGCCAGCAGGGCACCCAGGGGGGAGCAGTTCTTC. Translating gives CASRAPRGEQFF.

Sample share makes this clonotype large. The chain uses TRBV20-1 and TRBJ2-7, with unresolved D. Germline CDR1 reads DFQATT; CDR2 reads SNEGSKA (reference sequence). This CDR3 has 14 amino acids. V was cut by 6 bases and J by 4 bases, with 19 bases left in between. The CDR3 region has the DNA TGCAGTGCCACCAGAAAGACAAGCTTTTACGAGCAGTACTTC. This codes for CSATRKTSFYEQYF.

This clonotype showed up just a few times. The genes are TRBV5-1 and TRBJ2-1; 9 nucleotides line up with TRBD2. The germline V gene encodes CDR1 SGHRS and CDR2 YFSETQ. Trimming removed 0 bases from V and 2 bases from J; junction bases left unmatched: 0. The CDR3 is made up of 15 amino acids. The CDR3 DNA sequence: TGCGCCAGCAGCTTGGGACTAGCGGCCTACAATGAGCAGTTCTTC. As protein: CASSLGLAAYNEQFF.

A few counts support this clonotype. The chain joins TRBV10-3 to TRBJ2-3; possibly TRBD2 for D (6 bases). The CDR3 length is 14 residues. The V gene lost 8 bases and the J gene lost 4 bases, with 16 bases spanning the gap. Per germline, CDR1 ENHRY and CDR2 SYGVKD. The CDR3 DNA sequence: TGTGCCATCCGTACGGCTAGCGAGCCAGATACGCAGTATTTT. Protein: CAIRTASEPDTQYF.

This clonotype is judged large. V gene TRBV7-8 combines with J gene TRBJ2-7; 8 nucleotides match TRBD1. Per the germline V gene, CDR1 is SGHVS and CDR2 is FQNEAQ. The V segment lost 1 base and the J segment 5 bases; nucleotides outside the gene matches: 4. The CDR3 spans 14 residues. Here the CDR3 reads CASSLGQGTHEQYF. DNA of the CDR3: TGTGCCAGCAGCTTAGGACAGGGGACCCACGAGCAGTACTTC.

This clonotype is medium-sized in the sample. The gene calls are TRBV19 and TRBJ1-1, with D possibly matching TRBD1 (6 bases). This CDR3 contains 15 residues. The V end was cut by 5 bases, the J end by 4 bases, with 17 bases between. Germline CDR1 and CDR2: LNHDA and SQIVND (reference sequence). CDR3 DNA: TGTGCCAGTAGTCCCCGGGCGGGGGCGGTCACTGAAGCTTTCTTT. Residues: CASSPRAGAVTEAFF.

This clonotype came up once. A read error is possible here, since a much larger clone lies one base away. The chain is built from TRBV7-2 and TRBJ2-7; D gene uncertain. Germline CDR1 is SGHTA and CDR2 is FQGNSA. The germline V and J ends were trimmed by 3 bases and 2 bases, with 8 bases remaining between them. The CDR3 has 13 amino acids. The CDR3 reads CASSFLMTYEQYF. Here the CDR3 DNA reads TGTGCCAGCAGCTTCTTAATGACCTACGAGCAGTACTTC.

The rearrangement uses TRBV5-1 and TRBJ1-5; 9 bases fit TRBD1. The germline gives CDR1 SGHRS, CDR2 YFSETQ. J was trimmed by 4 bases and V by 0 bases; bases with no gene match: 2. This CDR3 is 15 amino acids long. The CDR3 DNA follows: TGCGCCAGCAGCTTGGACGGGACAGGGAATCAGCCCCAGCATTTT. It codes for CASSLDGTGNQPQHF. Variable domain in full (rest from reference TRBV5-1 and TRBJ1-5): KAGVTQTPRYLIKTRGQQVTLSCSPISGHRSVSWYQQTPGQGLQFLFEYFSETQRNKGNFPGRFSGRQFSNSRSEMNVSTLELGDSALYLCASSLDGTGNQPQHFGDGTRLSIL.

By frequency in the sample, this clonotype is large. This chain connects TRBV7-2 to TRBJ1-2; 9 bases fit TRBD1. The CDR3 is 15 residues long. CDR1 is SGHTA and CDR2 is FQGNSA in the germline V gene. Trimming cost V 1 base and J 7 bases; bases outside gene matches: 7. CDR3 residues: CASSLDDRGFSGYTF. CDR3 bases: TGTGCCAGCAGCTTAGATGACAGGGGGTTCTCTGGCTACACCTTC.